This TCR beta chain was profiled in a study of T cells in Graves' hyperthyroidism and ophthalmopathy. This clonotype appeared a few times. The source material, RNA transcripts, was used to amplify TCR beta CDR3 regions. Using the HTBI primer set, a first-round RT-PCR was run on the TCR CDR3. TCRdb reprocessed the multiplex PCR reads with MiXCR, giving one entry per CDR3 protein. The data contain about 640,000 distinct CDR3 sequences, roughly 20% of them seen just once; the ten biggest clones take up roughly a third. Unmatched junction bases numbered 2, after V lost 7 bases and J lost 1 base. The CDR3 contains 13 residues. Germline CDR1 MNHNS, CDR2 SASEGT.

V usage is TRBV6-1 and J usage is TRBJ1-1; 8 bases are a match to TRBD1. The source of this sequence is a man aged 25-40 years with Graves' ophthalmopathy. The sequenced sample consisted of blood. The CDR3 DNA reads TGTGCCAGCACCGGGACAGGGAACACTGAAGCTTTCTTT. Its protein is CASTGTGNTEAFF.